Included here is one TCR beta chain sequence, with context. The sample belongs to a study of PD-1 blockade in mismatch repair-deficient tumors. The V and J ends lost 7 bases and 2 bases, in that order; junction bases with no gene match: 6. The germline gives CDR1 SNHLY, CDR2 FYNNEI. This CDR3 has 14 amino acids. Some clones are missing from TCRdb's copy, which holds only in-frame ones; the method was immunoSEQ multiplex PCR. Altogether tens of thousands of clones are present, 80% to 90% being singletons, with the ten largest covering approximately 17%. This sequence joins TRBV2 and TRBJ2-3; 7 bases map to TRBD2. The source was peripheral blood, collected 2 weeks after starting pembrolizumab. The sequence derives from an adult with mismatch repair-deficient cancer. The CDR3 DNA sequence: TGTGCCAGCAAGGGGAGGGCTTACACAGATACGCAGTATTTT. Translation gives CASKGRAYTDTQYF.